These 4 T cell receptor beta chains were all obtained from the same sample, sequenced in a study of T cell responses to AZD1222 COVID-19 vaccine (dated by TCRdb to the early 2020s). Interpreted using the paper, the time point label stands for: about 28 days (+/-7) after the second vaccine dose. The method was the immunoSEQ multiplex PCR assay. TCRdb provides this immuneACCESS table in a form limited to in-frame rearrangements. Some clones are lacking; in checked studies, under half of them reflect an unresolved V gene, and why the rest are absent is not known. Here the sample has about 84,000 clones; about 86% occur a single time. The top ten clonotypes cover 4.5% to 7% of the sample. Sequences were derived from peripheral blood, sampled 28 days after the second AZD1222 dose. The origin of the receptors is an adult who received the AZD1222 COVID-19 vaccine.

V and J are TRBV6-2 or TRBV6-3 and TRBJ2-5; tentatively, D is TRBD1 (5 bases). Looked up from germline, CDR1 is MNHEY and CDR2 is SVGEGT. This CDR3 is built from 13 residues. Trimming removed 2 bases at V and 5 bases at J, with 9 bases between. CDR3 sequence: CASSYLGQETQYF. As DNA, the CDR3 is TGTGCCAGCAGTTACCTGGGGCAGGAGACCCAGTACTTC.

This chain links TRBV10-3 with TRBJ2-1; TRBD2 might be the D (5 bases). The CDR3 contains 16 residues. Germline values: CDR1 ENHRY, CDR2 SYGVKD. V dropped 7 bases and J dropped 9 bases, with 25 bases sitting between them. CDR3 in DNA: TGTGCCATCATGGACGAGACTAAAGGTACCCACGGTGAGCAGTTCTTC. Translated: CAIMDETKGTHGEQFF.

The chain combines TRBV11-2 with TRBJ1-6; maybe TRBD1 (5 bases). V lost 1 base, J lost 2 bases, and 9 bases lay in between. From germline, CDR1 is SGHAT and CDR2 FQNNGV. The CDR3 sequence is 16 residues long. For the CDR3, the DNA is TGTGCCAGCAGCTTAGGGCGGGGGGCCTATAATTCACCCCTCCACTTT. As protein: CASSLGRGAYNSPLHF.

The chain uses TRBV10-3 and TRBJ2-3; D is possibly TRBD2 (5 bases). Germline CDR1 reads ENHRY; CDR2 reads SYGVKD. V was pared by 0 bases and J by 2 bases, with 9 bases between. This CDR3 is built from 15 residues. CDR3 sequence: CAISESNGNTDTQYF. In DNA form, the CDR3 reads TGTGCCATCAGTGAGTCGAACGGGAACACAGATACGCAGTATTTT.